Sequencing of this T cell receptor (beta chain) was carried out in a study of T-cell reconstitution after alpha-beta-depleted transplantation in children. General study points: Several patients had high TCRbeta diversity at day 60; it came from surviving recipient T cells and thymic progenitors.

This clonotype was counted between two and nine times. Its antigen is still unknown. The TCRbeta library incorporated unique molecular identifiers. In TCRdb, the PCR reads were re-called with MiXCR into one record per CDR3 protein. This sample has about 980,000 distinct CDR3 sequences, with about 29% found just once. Unmatched junction bases numbered 8, after V lost 6 bases and J lost 3 bases. This CDR3 region has 15 residues. The chain uses TRBV12-3 or TRBV12-4 and TRBJ2-5; the match to TRBD1 covers 9 bases. This receptor was taken from a boy in the first two years of life who had a stem cell transplant for SCID, so the T cells may come from the graft donor. The sequences come from PBMCs, mostly from graft donor cells, collected 360 days after TCRalphabeta/CD19-depleted stem cell transplant. The CDR3 loop reads CASSWDREGEETQYF. In DNA form, the CDR3 reads TGTGCCAGCAGCTGGGACAGGGAGGGGGAAGAGACCCAGTACTTC.